This TCR beta chain was sequenced during a study of T-cell reconstitution after alpha-beta-depleted transplantation in children. This clonotype has at least ten counts. What it recognizes is unknown. Trimming removed 4 bases at V and 3 bases at J, with 12 bases between. CDR1 is SEHNR and CDR2 is FQNEAQ in the germline V gene (reference sequence). The CDR3 has 14 amino acids. Study-wide results and limits: Newly produced T cells mostly accounted for T-cell counts and diversity one year post-transplant. Day-60 TCRbeta diversity that was high in some patients was derived from surviving recipient T cells and thymic progenitors. Expanded clones from the graft, numbering several hundred, reportedly supplied alpha-beta T cells about two months after transplant.

Preparation of the TCRbeta library involved a method that used unique molecular identifiers. TCRdb fed the PCR reads into MiXCR, producing one record per CDR3 protein. The data show fewer than 350,000 distinct CDR3 sequences, with around a tenth seen just once and roughly a quarter held by the top ten. This chain connects TRBV7-9 to TRBJ1-2, with D possibly matching TRBD1 (6 bases). This TCR came from a male patient under 10 years old who had a stem cell transplant for chronic granulomatous disease, so the T cells may come from the graft donor. The input for sequencing was peripheral blood, taken 180 days after TCRalphabeta/CD19-depleted stem cell transplant. The CDR3 DNA reads TGTGCCAGCAGCTCAGGGGCGGTCCACTATGGCTACACCTTC. Translated: CASSSGAVHYGYTF.